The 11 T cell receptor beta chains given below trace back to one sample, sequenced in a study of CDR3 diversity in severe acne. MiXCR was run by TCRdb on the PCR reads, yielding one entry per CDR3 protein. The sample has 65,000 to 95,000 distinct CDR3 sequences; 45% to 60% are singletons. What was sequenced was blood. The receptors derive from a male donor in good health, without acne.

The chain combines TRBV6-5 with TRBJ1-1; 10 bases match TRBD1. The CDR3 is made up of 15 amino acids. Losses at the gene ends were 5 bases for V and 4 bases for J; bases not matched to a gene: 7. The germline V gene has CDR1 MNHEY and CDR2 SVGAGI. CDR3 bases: TGTGCCAGCAGTCTGGGGGACAGGGGCATCACTGAAGCTTTCTTT. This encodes CASSLGDRGITEAFF.

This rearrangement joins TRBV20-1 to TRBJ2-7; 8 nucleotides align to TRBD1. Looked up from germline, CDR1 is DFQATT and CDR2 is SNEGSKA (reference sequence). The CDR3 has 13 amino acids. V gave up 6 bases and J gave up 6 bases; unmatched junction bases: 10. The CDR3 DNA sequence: TGCAGTGCCCAGGGGGCCCTCGTGACCGAGCAGTACTTC. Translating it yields CSAQGALVTEQYF.

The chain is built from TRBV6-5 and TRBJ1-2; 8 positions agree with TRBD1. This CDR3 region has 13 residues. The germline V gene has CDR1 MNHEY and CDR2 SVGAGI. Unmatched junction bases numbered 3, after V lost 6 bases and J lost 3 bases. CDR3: CASRGRGHYGYTF. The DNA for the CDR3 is TGTGCCAGCAGGGGCAGGGGGCACTATGGCTACACCTTC.

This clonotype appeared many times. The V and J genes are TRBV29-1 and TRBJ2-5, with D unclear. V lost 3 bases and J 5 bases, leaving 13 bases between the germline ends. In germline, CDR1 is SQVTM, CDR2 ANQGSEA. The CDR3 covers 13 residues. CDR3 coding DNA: TGCAGCGTTGACGGGTTTGGTAGGGAGACCCAGTACTTC. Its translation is CSVDGFGRETQYF.

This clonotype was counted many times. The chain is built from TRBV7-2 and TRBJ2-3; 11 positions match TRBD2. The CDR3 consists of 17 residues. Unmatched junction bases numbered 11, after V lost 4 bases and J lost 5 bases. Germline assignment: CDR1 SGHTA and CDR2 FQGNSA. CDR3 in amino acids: CASSWTSGQSAVDTQYF. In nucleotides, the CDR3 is TGTGCCAGCAGCTGGACTAGCGGGCAGAGCGCGGTAGATACGCAGTATTTT.

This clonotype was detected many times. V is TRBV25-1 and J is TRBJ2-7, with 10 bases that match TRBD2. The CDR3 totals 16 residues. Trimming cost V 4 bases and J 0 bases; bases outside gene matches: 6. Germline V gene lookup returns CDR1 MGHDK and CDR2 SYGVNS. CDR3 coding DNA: TGTGCCAGCAGTGGTAAAGCGGGAGGGAGCTCCTACGAGCAGTACTTC. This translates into CASSGKAGGSSYEQYF.

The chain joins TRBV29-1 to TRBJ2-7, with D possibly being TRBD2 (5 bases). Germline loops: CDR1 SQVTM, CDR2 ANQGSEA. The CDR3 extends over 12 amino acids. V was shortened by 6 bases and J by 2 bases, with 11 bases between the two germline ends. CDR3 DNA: TGCAGCGTGTGGACTGTGACCTACGAGCAGTACTTC. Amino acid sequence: CSVWTVTYEQYF.

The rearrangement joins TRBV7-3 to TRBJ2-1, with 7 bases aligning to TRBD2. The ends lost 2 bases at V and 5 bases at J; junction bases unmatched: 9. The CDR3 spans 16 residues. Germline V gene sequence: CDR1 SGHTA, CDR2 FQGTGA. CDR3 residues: CASSLWGGSINNEQFF. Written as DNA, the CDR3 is TGTGCCAGCAGCTTATGGGGCGGGAGCATCAACAATGAGCAGTTCTTC.

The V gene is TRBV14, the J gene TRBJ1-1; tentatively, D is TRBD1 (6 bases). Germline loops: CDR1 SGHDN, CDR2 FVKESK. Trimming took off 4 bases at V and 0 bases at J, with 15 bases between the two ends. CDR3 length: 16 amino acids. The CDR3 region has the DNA TGTGCCAGCAGCCGCCGAAGGGGGGGGGTGAACACTGAAGCTTTCTTT. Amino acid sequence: CASSRRRGGVNTEAFF.

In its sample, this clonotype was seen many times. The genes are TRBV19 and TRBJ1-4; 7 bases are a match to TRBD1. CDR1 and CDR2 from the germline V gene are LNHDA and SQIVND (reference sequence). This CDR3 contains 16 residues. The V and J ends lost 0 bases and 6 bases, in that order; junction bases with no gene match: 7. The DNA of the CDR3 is TGTGCCAGTAGTATAGAACCGGGACAGCCGTATGAAAAACTGTTTTTT. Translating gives CASSIEPGQPYEKLFF.

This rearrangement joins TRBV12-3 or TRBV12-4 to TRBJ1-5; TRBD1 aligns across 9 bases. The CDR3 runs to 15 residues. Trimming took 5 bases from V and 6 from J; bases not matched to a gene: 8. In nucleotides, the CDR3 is TGTGCCAGCAGTCTAACCGGGACAGGGTCTCAGCCCCAGCATTTT. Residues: CASSLTGTGSQPQHF.